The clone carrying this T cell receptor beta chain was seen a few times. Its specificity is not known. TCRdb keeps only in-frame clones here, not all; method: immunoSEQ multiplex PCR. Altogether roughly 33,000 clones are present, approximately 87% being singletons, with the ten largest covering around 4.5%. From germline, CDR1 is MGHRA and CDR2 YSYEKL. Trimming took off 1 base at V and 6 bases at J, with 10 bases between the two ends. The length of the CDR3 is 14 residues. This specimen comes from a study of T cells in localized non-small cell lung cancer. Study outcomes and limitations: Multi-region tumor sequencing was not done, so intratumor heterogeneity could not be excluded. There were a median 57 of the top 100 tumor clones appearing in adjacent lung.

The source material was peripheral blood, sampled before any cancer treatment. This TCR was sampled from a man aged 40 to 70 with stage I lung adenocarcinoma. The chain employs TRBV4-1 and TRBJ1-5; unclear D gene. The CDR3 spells CASSQVGPTQPQHF. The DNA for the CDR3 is TGCGCCAGCAGCCAAGTTGGACCGACTCAGCCCCAGCATTTT.